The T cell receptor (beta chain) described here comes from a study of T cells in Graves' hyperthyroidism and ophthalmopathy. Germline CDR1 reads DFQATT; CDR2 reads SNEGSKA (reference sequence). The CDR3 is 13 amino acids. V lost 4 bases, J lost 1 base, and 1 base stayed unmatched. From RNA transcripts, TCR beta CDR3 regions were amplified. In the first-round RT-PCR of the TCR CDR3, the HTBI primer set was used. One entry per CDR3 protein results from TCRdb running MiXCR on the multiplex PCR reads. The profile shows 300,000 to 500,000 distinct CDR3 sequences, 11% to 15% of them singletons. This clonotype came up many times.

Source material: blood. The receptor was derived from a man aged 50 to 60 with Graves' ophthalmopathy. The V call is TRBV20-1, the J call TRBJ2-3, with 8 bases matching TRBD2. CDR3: CSAMTSGTDTQYF. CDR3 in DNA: TGCAGTGCTATGACTAGCGGCACAGATACGCAGTATTTT.